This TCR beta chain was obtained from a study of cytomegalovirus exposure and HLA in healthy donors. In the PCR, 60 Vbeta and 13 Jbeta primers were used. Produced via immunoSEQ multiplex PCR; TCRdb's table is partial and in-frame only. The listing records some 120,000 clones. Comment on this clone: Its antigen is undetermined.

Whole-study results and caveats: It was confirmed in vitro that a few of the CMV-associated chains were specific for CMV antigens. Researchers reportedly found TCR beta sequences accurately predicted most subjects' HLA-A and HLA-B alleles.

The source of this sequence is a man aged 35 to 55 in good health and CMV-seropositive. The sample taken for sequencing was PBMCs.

CDR3 in DNA: TGCAGCGTTGGGGGGGTGGGGGAAGAGACCCAGTACTTC. It yields the protein CSVGGVGEETQYF. The genes are TRBV29-1 and TRBJ2-5; D possibly corresponds to TRBD2 (6 bases). V lost 4 bases, J lost 3 bases, and 12 bases lay in between. The CDR3 is 13 residues long. Germline CDR1 reads SQVTM; CDR2 reads ANQGSEA. The entire variable domain, with the rest obtained from reference TRBV29-1 and TRBJ2-5, is as follows: SAVISQKPSRDICQRGTSLTIQCQVDSQVTMMFWYRQQPGQSLTLIATANQGSEATYESGFVIDKFPISRPNLTFSTLTVSNMSPEDSSIYLCSVGGVGEETQYFGPGTRLLVL.